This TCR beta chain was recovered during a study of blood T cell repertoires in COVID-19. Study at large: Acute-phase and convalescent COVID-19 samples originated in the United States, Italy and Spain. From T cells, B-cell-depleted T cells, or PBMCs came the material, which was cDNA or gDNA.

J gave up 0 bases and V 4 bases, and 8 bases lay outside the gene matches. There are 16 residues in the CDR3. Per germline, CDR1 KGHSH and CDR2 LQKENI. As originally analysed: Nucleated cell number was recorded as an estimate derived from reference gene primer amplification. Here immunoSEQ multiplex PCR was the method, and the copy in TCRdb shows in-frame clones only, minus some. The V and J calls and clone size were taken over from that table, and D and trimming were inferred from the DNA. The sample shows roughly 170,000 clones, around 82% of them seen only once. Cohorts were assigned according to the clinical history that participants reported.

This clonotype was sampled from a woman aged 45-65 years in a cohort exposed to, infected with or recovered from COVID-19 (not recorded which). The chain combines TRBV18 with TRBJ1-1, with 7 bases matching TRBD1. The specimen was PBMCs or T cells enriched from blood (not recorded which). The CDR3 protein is CASSLTTGPLNTEAFF. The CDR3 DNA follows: TGTGCCAGCTCACTTACGACAGGGCCCTTGAACACTGAAGCTTTCTTT.